This paragraph reports one T cell receptor beta chain. Profiled with immunoSEQ multiplex PCR; TCRdb holds only in-frame clones, not every one. This sample has 150,000 to 200,000 clones, with about 88% found just once. Trimming pared 5 bases from V and 0 bases from J, leaving 10 bases between. The CDR3 has 14 amino acids. CDR1 and CDR2 (germline): LNHDA, SQIVND (reference sequence). This specimen comes from a study of blood T cell repertoires in COVID-19. Overall study: From T cells, B-cell-depleted T cells, or PBMCs came the material, which was cDNA or gDNA.

The clonotype originates from a man younger than 35 with acute or convalescent COVID-19. Sequences were obtained from peripheral blood. The gene calls are TRBV19 and TRBJ2-5, with D possibly matching TRBD1 (6 bases). CDR3 nucleotide sequence: TGTGCCAGTAGTCCACAGGGTAACCAAGAGACCCAGTACTTC. Its translation is CASSPQGNQETQYF.